Following are 3 T cell receptor beta chains from one sample sequenced in a study of PD-1 blockade in mismatch repair-deficient tumors. Data came from immunoSEQ multiplex PCR; TCRdb stores just in-frame clones and leaves some out. The sample yields about 130,000 clones, 88% seen once. The sample here was peripheral blood, taken almost 74 weeks after starting pembrolizumab. The receptors come from an adult with mismatch repair-deficient cancer.

The chain carries TRBV10-1 and TRBJ2-7; TRBD2 is a possible D gene (6 bases). Germline CDR1 WNHNN, CDR2 SYGVQD (reference sequence). CDR3 size: 17 residues. Between the trimmed V and J ends, which lost 0 bases and 0 bases, there was a span of 15 bases. CDR3 DNA: TGCGCCAGCAGTGAGTCGGGACTTGCCTTAGACTCCTACGAGCAGTACTTC. Translated, it gives CASSESGLALDSYEQYF.

The chain recombines TRBV25-1 with TRBJ2-1, with 7 bases that match TRBD1. Germline-derived CDR1 and CDR2 are MGHDK and SYGVNS. The CDR3 runs 16 residues. Losses at the gene ends were 2 bases for V and 2 bases for J; bases not matched to a gene: 6. CDR3 protein: CASSEHQGVPYNEQFF. CDR3 nucleotide sequence: TGTGCCAGCAGTGAACATCAGGGGGTCCCCTACAATGAGCAGTTCTTC.

This clone was recorded only once. The rearrangement uses TRBV27 and TRBJ2-2; no definite D call. V gave up 7 bases and J gave up 0 bases, with 12 bases separating them. The CDR3 extends over 15 amino acids. Germline CDR1 and CDR2: MNHEY and SMNVEV (reference sequence). The chain's CDR3 is CASKFLPTNTGELFF. The CDR3 region has the DNA TGTGCCAGCAAGTTTCTCCCTACGAACACCGGGGAGCTGTTTTTT.